These 21 T cell receptor beta chains were all obtained from the same sample, sequenced in a study of shared clonotypes between healthy human individuals. Positively selected for CCR7, the CD45RO-negative cells used as naive CD8 cells excluded terminally differentiated effector memory CD45RA+ cells. Some clones are missing from TCRdb's copy, which holds only in-frame ones; the method was immunoSEQ multiplex PCR. The table shows around 2,100,000 clones, with about 95% occurring only once. The sequenced sample consisted of naive CD8+ T cells sorted from blood. These receptors all come from a young man in good health.

The chain couples TRBV5-6 to TRBJ2-1; D is undetermined. Germline CDR1 and CDR2: SGHDT and YYEEEE. The CDR3 sequence is 17 residues long. Trimming shortened V by 1 base and J by 0 bases, and 14 bases separated the two germline ends. The CDR3 here is CASSLFLNAPSYNEQFF. In nucleotides, the CDR3 is TGTGCCAGCAGCTTGTTCCTTAATGCTCCCTCCTACAATGAGCAGTTCTTC.

The J gene is TRBJ2-3, the V gene TRBV4-1, with TRBD2 matching over 11 bases. The germline V gene has CDR1 MGHRA and CDR2 YSYEKL. V lost 4 bases and J lost 2; bases outside the gene matches: 5. The CDR3 is made up of 16 amino acids. CDR3 sequence: CASSPGTSGDTDTQYF. The CDR3 DNA reads as TGCGCCAGCAGCCCGGGGACTAGCGGTGACACAGATACGCAGTATTTT.

The sample holds a few counts of this clone. This chain links TRBV6-5 with TRBJ1-4, with a tentative D call TRBD1 (5 bases). CDR3 length: 16 amino acids. Trimming cost V 2 bases and J 5 bases, with 15 bases left between them. Germline lookup yields CDR1 MNHEY and CDR2 SVGAGI. The CDR3 spells CASSYATGTENEKLFF. The CDR3, as DNA: TGTGCCAGCAGTTACGCCACCGGGACCGAGAATGAAAAACTGTTTTTT.

The table lists this clone with a few counts. V is TRBV19 and J is TRBJ1-5; no definite D call. This CDR3 is built from 14 residues. Trimming removed 9 bases from V and 2 bases from J, with 14 bases in between. The germline CDR1 and CDR2 sequences are LNHDA and SQIVND (reference sequence). The CDR3, as DNA: TGTGCCAGCCGAGAATCTGGGGGCAATCAGCCCCAGCATTTT. Residues: CASRESGGNQPQHF.

The V and J genes are TRBV6-5 and TRBJ2-7; D remains unclear. This CDR3 contains 14 residues. CDR1 and CDR2 from the germline V gene are MNHEY and SVGAGI. Trimming shortened V by 5 bases and J by 0 bases, and 11 bases separated the two germline ends. The chain's CDR3 is CASSAGPTSYEQYF. DNA for the CDR3: TGTGCCAGCAGTGCCGGGCCTACCTCCTACGAGCAGTACTTC.

The V gene is TRBV28, the J gene TRBJ2-1; TRBD2 matches 8 bases. Germline V gene sequence: CDR1 MDHEN, CDR2 SYDVKM. J lost 1 base, V lost 7 bases, and 6 bases had no gene match. CDR3 length: 15 residues. This chain's CDR3 is CASNPAGESYNEQFF. CDR3 nucleotides: TGTGCCAGCAACCCAGCGGGGGAGTCCTACAATGAGCAGTTCTTC.

The rearrangement links TRBV6-6 to TRBJ1-2; D gene ambiguous. This CDR3 comprises 12 residues. Between the trimmed V and J ends, which lost 4 bases and 8 bases, there was a span of 11 bases. Germline V gene data show CDR1 as MNHNY and CDR2 as SVGAGI (reference sequence). The CDR3 is CASSLDADGYTF. CDR3 in DNA: TGTGCCAGCAGTTTGGACGCAGACGGCTACACCTTC.

The rearrangement joins TRBV6-4 to TRBJ1-1, with 8 bases that match TRBD1. This CDR3 contains 14 residues. Germline trimming cut 4 bases from V and 5 bases from J; bases unmatched to any gene: 6. Germline CDR1 MRHNA, CDR2 SNTAGT. The chain's CDR3 is CASSAGTGGTEAFF. In DNA, the CDR3 is TGTGCCAGCAGTGCCGGGACAGGTGGGACTGAAGCTTTCTTT.

The V gene is TRBV5-4, the J gene TRBJ2-5; 9 nucleotides agree with TRBD2. CDR3 length: 13 residues. Germline V CDR1 and CDR2: SGHNT, YYREEE (reference sequence). The ends lost 7 bases at V and 1 base at J; junction bases unmatched: 2. This CDR3 is CASHSGGQETQYF. CDR3 nucleotide sequence: TGTGCCAGCCATAGCGGGGGCCAAGAGACCCAGTACTTC.

V and J are TRBV7-6 and TRBJ2-7, with 7 bases identical to TRBD1. V gave up 4 bases and J gave up 5 bases; unmatched junction bases: 11. This CDR3 is built from 15 residues. Germline loops: CDR1 SGHVS, CDR2 FNYEAQ. CDR3 sequence: CASSSVTGRVDEQYF. In DNA form, the CDR3 reads TGTGCCAGCAGCTCGGTGACAGGGAGAGTTGACGAGCAGTACTTC.

The rearrangement links TRBV19 to TRBJ2-7; no reliable D call. Trimming left V 6 bases short and J 3 bases short, with 12 bases between. This CDR3 contains 13 residues. Germline V gene lookup returns CDR1 LNHDA and CDR2 SQIVND (reference sequence). The CDR3 loop is CASSWAANYEQYF. The DNA for the CDR3 is TGTGCCAGTAGCTGGGCAGCGAACTACGAGCAGTACTTC. Looking up the rest from reference TRBV19 and TRBJ2-7 gives the full variable domain: DGGITQSPKYLFRKEGQNVTLSCEQNLNHDAMYWYRQDPGQGLRLIYYSQIVNDFQKGDIAEGYSVSREKKESFPLTVTSAQKNPTAFYLCASSWAANYEQYFGPGTRLTVT.

The chain carries TRBV11-3 and TRBJ2-1; D perhaps matches TRBD2 (6 bases). Germline V CDR1 and CDR2: SGHNT, YENEEA. Trimming shortened V by 5 bases and J by 7 bases, and 12 bases separated the two germline ends. This CDR3 is built from 13 residues. The CDR3 bases are TGTGCCAGCAGCCAGGCCGGGAGAAATGAGCAGTTCTTC. It yields the protein CASSQAGRNEQFF.

V is TRBV19 and J is TRBJ1-1; no clear D. Germline loops: CDR1 LNHDA, CDR2 SQIVND (reference sequence). The CDR3 spans 14 residues. V lost 7 bases to trimming and J lost 2 bases, with 14 bases between them. This CDR3 reads CASTPGGPNTEAFF. The CDR3 bases are TGTGCCAGTACCCCCGGCGGACCTAACACTGAAGCTTTCTTT.

In this sample, this clone turned up a few times. The chain is built from TRBV9 and TRBJ2-3; 12 bases agree with TRBD2. CDR1 SGDLS and CDR2 YYNGEE come from the germline V gene. The CDR3 length is 16 residues. J lost 2 bases, V lost 4 bases, and 5 bases had no gene match. The CDR3 region has the DNA TGTGCCAGCAGCTTATCTAGCGGGGGGGCCACAGATACGCAGTATTTT. Translated: CASSLSSGGATDTQYF.

This chain connects TRBV11-3 to TRBJ2-7, with D perhaps TRBD1 or TRBD2 (5 bases each). Germline V gene data show CDR1 as SGHNT and CDR2 as YENEEA. The CDR3 spans 13 residues. Between the trimmed V and J ends, which lost 5 bases and 0 bases, there was a span of 8 bases. DNA of the CDR3: TGTGCCAGCAGCGCCGGGACCTCCTACGAGCAGTACTTC. Its protein product is CASSAGTSYEQYF.

J is TRBJ2-7 and V is TRBV5-1; D might be TRBD1 (6 bases). The V gene's germline CDR1 is SGHRS and CDR2 YFSETQ. The CDR3 has 15 amino acids. V was cut by 3 bases and J by 1 base, with 14 bases left in between. The CDR3 loop reads CASSWGSQGSYEQYF. The CDR3 nucleotides are TGCGCCAGCAGCTGGGGCTCACAGGGATCCTACGAGCAGTACTTC. Supplemented by reference TRBV5-1 and TRBJ2-7, the full variable domain reads KAGVTQTPRYLIKTRGQQVTLSCSPISGHRSVSWYQQTPGQGLQFLFEYFSETQRNKGNFPGRFSGRQFSNSRSEMNVSTLELGDSALYLCASSWGSQGSYEQYFGPGTRLTVT.

The V and J genes are TRBV28 and TRBJ1-1; perhaps TRBD1 as D (5 bases). V lost 5 bases, J lost 2 bases, and 12 bases lay in between. CDR1 is MDHEN and CDR2 is SYDVKM in the germline V gene. CDR3 size: 14 residues. DNA for the CDR3: TGTGCCAGCAGTATTCAGGGCACCAACACTGAAGCTTTCTTT. It translates to CASSIQGTNTEAFF.

The chain combines TRBV6-5 with TRBJ2-7; possibly TRBD1 for D (6 bases). The CDR3 has 16 amino acids. V lost 4 bases and J lost 2, with 18 bases in between. In germline, CDR1 is MNHEY, CDR2 SVGAGI. CDR3 in amino acids: CASSSFTDRPAYEQYF. Written as DNA, the CDR3 is TGTGCCAGCAGTTCCTTCACTGACAGGCCAGCCTACGAGCAGTACTTC.

The chain joins TRBV13 to TRBJ1-4; possibly TRBD1 for D (6 bases). Deletions cut 1 base from V and 0 bases from J, with 12 bases between. The germline V gene encodes CDR1 PRHDT and CDR2 FYEKMQ (reference sequence). This CDR3 comprises 17 residues. CDR3: CASSLAQGIATNEKLFF. The CDR3 DNA reads as TGTGCCAGCAGCTTAGCCCAGGGGATTGCAACTAATGAAAAACTGTTTTTT.

The chain is built from TRBV27 and TRBJ1-1, with no clear D. The V gene's germline CDR1 is MNHEY and CDR2 SMNVEV (reference sequence). The CDR3 sequence is 14 residues long. Trimming took 6 bases from V and 2 from J, leaving 13 bases between them. As DNA, the CDR3 is TGTGCCAGCAGCTCCCCGGGATTTAACACTGAAGCTTTCTTT. It yields the protein CASSSPGFNTEAFF.

The chain has TRBV11-2 and TRBJ2-7; a weak D match, TRBD2 (6 bases). Trimming removed 1 base from V and 6 bases from J, with 16 bases in between. Germline V lookup: CDR1 SGHAT, CDR2 FQNNGV. The CDR3 extends over 15 amino acids. Here the CDR3 DNA reads TGTGCCAGCAGCTTAGGGCGGGACCCTCTACGCGAGCAGTACTTC. The encoded protein is CASSLGRDPLREQYF.